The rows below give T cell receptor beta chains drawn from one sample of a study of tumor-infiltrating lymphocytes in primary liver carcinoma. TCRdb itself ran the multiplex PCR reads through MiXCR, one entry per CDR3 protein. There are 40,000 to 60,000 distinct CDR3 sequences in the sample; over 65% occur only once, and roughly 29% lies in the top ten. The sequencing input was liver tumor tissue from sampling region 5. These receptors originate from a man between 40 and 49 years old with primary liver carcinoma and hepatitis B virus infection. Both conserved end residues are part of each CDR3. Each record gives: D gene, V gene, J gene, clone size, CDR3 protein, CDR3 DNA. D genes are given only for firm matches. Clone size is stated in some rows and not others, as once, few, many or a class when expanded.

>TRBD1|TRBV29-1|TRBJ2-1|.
CGGLPGQEVDEQFF
TGCGGTGGATTGCCGGGACAGGAGGTGGATGAGCAGTTCTTC
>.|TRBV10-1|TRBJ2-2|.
CASSESGTNTGELFF
TGCGCCAGCAGTGAAAGTGGGACGAACACCGGGGAGCTGTTTTTT
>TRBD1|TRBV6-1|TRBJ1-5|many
CASRDRQGRVNQPQHF
TGTGCCAGCAGGGACCGACAGGGGAGGGTCAATCAGCCCCAGCATTTT
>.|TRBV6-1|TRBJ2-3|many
CASRVTTDTQYF
TGTGCCAGCAGGGTTACCACAGATACGCAGTATTTT
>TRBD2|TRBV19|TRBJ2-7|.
CASSLSAGDEQYF
TGCGCCAGTAGTTTGTCAGCGGGAGACGAGCAGTACTTC
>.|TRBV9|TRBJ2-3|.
CASSPDWIPTDTQYF
TGTGCCAGCAGCCCAGACTGGATCCCCACAGATACGCAGTATTTT
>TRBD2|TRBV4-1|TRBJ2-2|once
CVCSLAGDVTGELFF
TGCGTCTGCAGTCTAGCGGGGGATGTCACCGGGGAGCTGTTTTTT
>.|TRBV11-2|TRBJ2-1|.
CASSPGSAYNEQFF
TGTGCCAGCAGCCCGGGGAGCGCATACAATGAGCAGTTCTTC
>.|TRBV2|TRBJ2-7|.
CASSEPDSTACEQYF
TGTGCCAGCAGTGAACCCGATTCCACCGCCTGCGAGCAGTACTTC
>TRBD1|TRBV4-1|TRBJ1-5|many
CASSQDMTGANQPQHF
TGCGCCAGCAGCCAAGATATGACAGGGGCCAATCAGCCCCAGCATTTT
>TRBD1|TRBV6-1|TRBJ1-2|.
CATSRDSYYDYTF
TGTGCCACCTCCCGGGACAGTTACTATGACTACACCTTC
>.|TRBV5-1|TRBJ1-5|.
CASNLEPGQPQLF
TGCGCCAGCAACTTGGAGCCGGGTCAGCCCCAGCTTTTT
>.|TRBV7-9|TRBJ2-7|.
CVRTWGEYYEQYF
TGTGTCCGCACCTGGGGGGAGTACTACGAGCAGTACTTC
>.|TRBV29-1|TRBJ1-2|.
CSVDSGDNGYTF
TGCAGCGTTGACTCTGGGGACAATGGCTACACCTTC
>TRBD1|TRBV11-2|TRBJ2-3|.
CASSPPGDRGIDTQYF
TGTGCCAGCAGCCCGCCGGGGGACAGGGGCATAGATACGCAGTATTTT
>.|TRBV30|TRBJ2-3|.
CAWASFWRTSTDTQYF
TGTGCCTGGGCGTCTTTTTGGCGTACGAGCACAGACACGCAGTATTTT
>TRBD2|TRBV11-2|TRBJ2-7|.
CASSQGLAGSPFYEQYF
TGTGCCAGCAGCCAGGGACTAGCGGGTTCCCCTTTCTACGAGCAGTACTTC
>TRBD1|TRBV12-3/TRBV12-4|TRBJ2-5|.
CVSSGRQGRQETQYF
TGTGTCAGCAGTGGGCGACAGGGGAGGCAAGAGACCCAGTATTTC
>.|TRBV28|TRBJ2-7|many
CASNQPWDSSSYEQYF
TGTGCCAGCAACCAACCCTGGGACTCGAGCTCCTACGAGCAGTACTTC
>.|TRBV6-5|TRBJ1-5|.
CASSMTGGAQLQHF
TGTGCCAGCAGTATGACAGGAGGGGCTCAGCTCCAGCATTTT
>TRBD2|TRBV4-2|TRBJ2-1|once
CATTGLAGGYNEQFF
TGTGCCACTACTGGACTAGCGGGAGGGTACAATGAGCAGTTCTTC
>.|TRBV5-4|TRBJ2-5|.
CADSGGTEWETQYF
TGTGCCGACAGTGGGGGGACAGAATGGGAGACCCAGTACTTC
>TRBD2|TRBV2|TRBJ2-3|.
CASSASGSRTDTQYF
TGTGCCAGCAGTGCTAGCGGGAGCCGCACAGATACGCAGTATTTT
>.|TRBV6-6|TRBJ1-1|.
CACSYKRGTTEAFF
TGTGCCTGCAGTTACAAGCGTGGGACCACTGAAGCTTTCTTT
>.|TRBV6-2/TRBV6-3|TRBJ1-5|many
CASSYRGRVQPQHF
TGTGCCAGCAGTTACAGGGGACGAGTTCAGCCCCAGCATTTT
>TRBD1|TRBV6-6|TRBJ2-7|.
CDNSYHRDSSYEQYF
TGTGACAACAGTTATCACCGGGACAGCTCCTACGAGCAGTACTTC
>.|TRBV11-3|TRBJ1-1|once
CAISLAGETEAFF
TGTGCCATCAGCTTAGCAGGGGAGACCGAAGCTTTCTTT
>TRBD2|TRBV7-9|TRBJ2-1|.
CASSLALGGSSYDEQFF
TGTGCCAGCAGCTTAGCGTTGGGCGGGAGCTCCTACGATGAGCAGTTCTTC
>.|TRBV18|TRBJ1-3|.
CASSHGSSGTIYF
TGTGCCAGCTCACACGGGTCTTCCGGGACCATATATTTT
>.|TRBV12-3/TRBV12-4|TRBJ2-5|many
CASSLASRETQYF
TGTGCCAGCAGTTTGGCCTCCCGGGAGACCCAGTACTTC
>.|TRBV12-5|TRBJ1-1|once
CASDLGTEAFF
TGTGCTAGTGATCTCGGCACTGAAGCTTTCTTT
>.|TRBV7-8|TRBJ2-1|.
CASSLSGLNEQFF
TGTGCCAGCAGCTTATCGGGCCTCAATGAGCAGTTCTTC
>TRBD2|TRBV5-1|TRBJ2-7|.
CASSPRASGHRYEQYF
TGCGCCAGCAGCCCTAGGGCTAGCGGCCATCGTTACGAGCAGTACTTC
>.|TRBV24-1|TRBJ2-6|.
CATSDLHRASGGANVLTF
TGTGCCACCAGTGATTTGCATCGTGCCTCGGGGGGGGCCAACGTCCTGACTTTC
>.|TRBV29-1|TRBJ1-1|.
CSVEEQKGLETFF
TGCAGCGTTGAAGAGCAGAAAGGTCTTGAAACTTTCTTT
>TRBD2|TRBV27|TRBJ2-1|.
CASSLQAGGRDEKFF
TGTGCCAGCAGTTTACAAGCGGGAGGGCGTGATGAGAAGTTCTTC
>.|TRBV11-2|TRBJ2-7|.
CASSLPVRISYKQYF
TGTGCCAGCAGCCTACCTGTGAGAATATCCTACAAGCAGTACTTC
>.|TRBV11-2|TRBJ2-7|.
CAISIGETLPYEQYF
TGTGCCATCAGCATCGGCGAGACTCTACCCTACGAGCAGTACTTC
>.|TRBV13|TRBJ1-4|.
CASSRLGGKLFF
TGTGCCAGTAGTAGGTTAGGCGGAAAACTGTTTTTT
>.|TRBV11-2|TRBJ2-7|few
CASSITDTAYEQYF
TGTGCCAGTAGCATAACTGATACTGCCTACGAGCAGTACTTC
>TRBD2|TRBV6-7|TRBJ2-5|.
CTSRSGLAGGETQYF
TGTACCAGCAGGAGCGGACTAGCGGGAGGAGAGACCCAGTACTTC
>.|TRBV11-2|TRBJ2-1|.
CASCPEYNEHFF
TGTGCCAGCTGCCCGGAGTACAATGAGCACTTCTTT
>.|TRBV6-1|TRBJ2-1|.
CTSSVQAGAGDEQFF
TGTACCAGCAGTGTACAGGCAGGGGCAGGGGATGAGCAGTTCTTC
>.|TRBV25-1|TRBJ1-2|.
CASSMNYGYTF
TGTGCCAGCAGCATGAACTATGGCTACACCTTC
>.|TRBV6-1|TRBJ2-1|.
CASSGSYNVQFF
TGTGCCAGCAGTGGATCCTACAATGTGCAGTTCTTC
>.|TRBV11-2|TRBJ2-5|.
CGSSLDFLETQCF
TGTGGCAGTAGCTTAGATTTTCTGGAGACCCAGTGCTTC
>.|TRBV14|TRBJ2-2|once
CASRSARDTGELLF
TGTGCCAGCAGAAGCGCCAGGGACACCGGGGAGCTGCTTTTT
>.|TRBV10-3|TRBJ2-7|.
CAISGTVRESVEQYF
TGTGCCATCAGTGGAACTGTCCGTGAGAGTGTCGAGCAGTACTTC
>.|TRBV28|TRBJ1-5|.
CASTGTYSNQPQHF
TGTGCCAGCACCGGGACATATAGCAATCAGCCCCAGCATTTT
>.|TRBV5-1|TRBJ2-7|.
CASSDSWGVNYEQYF
TGCGCCAGCAGCGATTCTTGGGGGGTAAACTACGAGCAGTACTTC
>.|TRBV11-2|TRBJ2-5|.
CTSRSRVTAHQGTQYF
TGTACCAGCAGATCCCGGGTCACGGCCCACCAAGGGACCCAGTACTTC
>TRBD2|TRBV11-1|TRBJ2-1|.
CASSLGLAGKIDNEQFF
TGTGCCAGCAGCTTGGGACTAGCGGGAAAAATTGACAATGAGCAGTTCTTC
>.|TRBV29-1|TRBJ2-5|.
CSVETVGVAQYF
TGCAGCGTTGAAACAGTCGGGGTGGCCCAGTACTTC